The rows below give T cell receptor beta chains drawn from one sample of a study of blood T cell repertoires in COVID-19. Measured with immunoSEQ multiplex PCR; TCRdb has only the in-frame clones, and not every one. The data contain 250,000 to 300,000 clones, roughly 87% of them singletons. Source material: peripheral blood. The receptors here all came from a woman aged 45-60 years who had recovered from COVID-19. The CDR3 runs from the conserved cysteine through the conserved F or W. The D gene is left open where the match is weak. The size field is filled for only some rows; it gives once, few, many or a size class.

D: -
length: 17
V: TRBV18
size: -
J: TRBJ2-6
CDR3: CASSPRTVKSGANVLTF
DNA: TGTGCCAGCTCACCAAGGACAGTCAAATCTGGGGCCAACGTCCTGACTTTC

D: TRBD1
length: 13
V: TRBV20-1
size: -
J: TRBJ1-1
CDR3: CSATDRGNTEAFF
DNA: TGCAGTGCTACTGACAGGGGAAACACTGAAGCTTTCTTT

D: -
length: 14
V: TRBV19
size: -
J: TRBJ1-2
CDR3: CASSKAGVNYGYTF
DNA: TGTGCCAGTAGTAAGGCAGGGGTTAACTATGGCTACACCTTC

D: TRBD2
length: 16
V: TRBV6-5
size: once
J: TRBJ2-3
CDR3: CASSYMGLAGSDTQYF
DNA: TGTGCCAGCAGTTACATGGGACTAGCGGGGTCAGATACGCAGTATTTT

D: TRBD2
length: 14
V: TRBV20-1
size: -
J: TRBJ2-1
CDR3: CSASRLAGGNEQFF
DNA: TGCAGTGCTAGTCGACTAGCGGGGGGCAATGAGCAGTTCTTC

D: TRBD1
length: 13
V: TRBV24-1
size: -
J: TRBJ2-5
CDR3: CATRDRGEETQYF
DNA: TGTGCCACCAGAGACAGGGGTGAAGAGACCCAGTACTTC

D: -
length: 15
V: TRBV13
size: -
J: TRBJ1-1
CDR3: CASSLPPPGQGTPFF
DNA: TGTGCCAGCAGCTTACCCCCCCCCGGGCAGGGAACTCCTTTCTTT

D: TRBD1
length: 14
V: TRBV7-2
size: -
J: TRBJ1-5
CDR3: CASSGTGSNQPQHF
DNA: TGTGCCAGCAGCGGGACAGGTAGCAATCAGCCCCAGCATTTT

D: TRBD1
length: 15
V: TRBV12-5
size: -
J: TRBJ1-5
CDR3: CASSGLQGRVQPQHF
DNA: TGTGCTAGTAGTGGACTACAGGGGCGCGTTCAGCCCCAGCATTTT

D: TRBD1
length: 13
V: TRBV28
size: -
J: TRBJ2-7
CDR3: CASSLDRGYEQYF
DNA: TGTGCCAGCAGTTTAGACAGGGGCTACGAGCAGTACTTC

D: TRBD1
length: 15
V: TRBV5-4
size: -
J: TRBJ2-7
CDR3: CASRTGTAPAYEQYF
DNA: TGTGCCAGCAGAACCGGGACAGCTCCTGCCTACGAGCAGTACTTC

D: TRBD1
length: 13
V: TRBV14
size: -
J: TRBJ1-6
CDR3: CATQGARNSPLHF
DNA: TGTGCCACCCAGGGGGCGCGGAATTCACCCCTCCACTTT

D: TRBD1
length: 15
V: TRBV27
size: -
J: TRBJ1-1
CDR3: CASSPSSRGMTEAFF
DNA: TGTGCCAGCAGTCCCTCAAGCAGGGGGATGACTGAAGCTTTCTTT

D: -
length: 11
V: TRBV12-3/TRBV12-4
size: -
J: TRBJ2-2
CDR3: CAAKGRGELFF
DNA: TGTGCCGCGAAGGGGCGCGGGGAGCTGTTTTTT

D: TRBD1
length: 14
V: TRBV10-3
size: -
J: TRBJ1-1
CDR3: CAISLGQGGTGAFF
DNA: TGTGCCATCAGTTTGGGACAGGGGGGAACGGGGGCTTTCTTT

D: TRBD1
length: 15
V: TRBV27
size: -
J: TRBJ1-4
CDR3: CASSDRPATNEKLFF
DNA: TGTGCCAGCTCGGACAGGCCCGCAACTAATGAAAAACTGTTTTTT

D: TRBD1
length: 17
V: TRBV6-1
size: -
J: TRBJ1-1
CDR3: CASSEPRDRGQGTEAFF
DNA: TGTGCCAGCAGTGAACCTAGAGACAGGGGGCAAGGAACTGAAGCTTTCTTT

D: -
length: 16
V: TRBV5-1
size: -
J: TRBJ2-6
CDR3: CASSLASVTGANVLTF
DNA: TGCGCCAGCAGCTTGGCTTCGGTGACTGGGGCCAACGTCCTGACTTTC

D: -
length: 13
V: TRBV6-6
size: -
J: TRBJ1-5
CDR3: CASNRALSQPQHF
DNA: TGTGCCAGCAACAGGGCTTTATCTCAGCCCCAGCATTTT

D: TRBD2
length: 19
V: TRBV5-1
size: -
J: TRBJ2-2
CDR3: CASSLDLAGGPTNTGELFF
DNA: TGCGCCAGCAGCCTCGATCTAGCGGGGGGCCCGACGAACACCGGGGAGCTGTTTTTT

D: -
length: 14
V: TRBV6-2/TRBV6-3
size: few
J: TRBJ2-7
CDR3: CACRPLGAPHEQYF
DNA: TGTGCCTGCCGCCCGTTGGGGGCTCCCCACGAGCAGTACTTC

D: -
length: 14
V: TRBV7-2
size: once
J: TRBJ1-6
CDR3: CASSIRGYNSPLHF
DNA: TGTGCCAGCAGCATTCGAGGGTATAATTCACCCCTCCACTTT

D: TRBD2
length: 16
V: TRBV28
size: -
J: TRBJ2-1
CDR3: CASSLSRTSGGNEQFF
DNA: TGTGCCAGCAGTTTAAGTCGGACTAGCGGGGGGAATGAGCAGTTCTTC

D: -
length: 16
V: TRBV12-5
size: -
J: TRBJ1-1
CDR3: CASGLSAGTLNTEAFF
DNA: TGTGCTAGTGGTTTGTCGGCAGGAACTTTGAACACTGAAGCTTTCTTT

D: TRBD1
length: 15
V: TRBV18
size: -
J: TRBJ1-3
CDR3: CASSPDRGSGNTIYF
DNA: TGTGCCAGCTCACCGGACAGGGGGTCAGGGAACACCATATATTTT

D: TRBD1
length: 14
V: TRBV5-1
size: once
J: TRBJ2-5
CDR3: CASSLAQGAVTQYF
DNA: TGCGCCAGCAGCTTGGCTCAGGGGGCTGTGACCCAGTACTTC

D: -
length: 10
V: TRBV28
size: -
J: TRBJ1-2
CDR3: CASRKRAWTF
DNA: TGTGCCAGCAGAAAGAGGGCTTGGACCTTC

D: TRBD2
length: 18
V: TRBV3-1/TRBV3-2
size: -
J: TRBJ2-1
CDR3: CASSQEGMGLAGYNEQFF
DNA: TGTGCCAGCAGCCAAGAAGGGATGGGGCTAGCGGGATACAATGAGCAGTTCTTC